A selection of T cell receptor beta chains follows, all from one sample in a study of T-cell reconstitution after alpha-beta-depleted transplantation in children. TCRdb recomputed calls from the PCR reads with MiXCR, one row per CDR3 protein. The table lists hundreds of thousands of distinct CDR3 sequences, 16% of them singletons. This specimen was PBMCs from the stem cell graft donor, taken from the stem cell graft. These TCRs come from a human donor who donated a stem cell graft to a child with acute myeloid leukemia. CDR3s include the opening cysteine and the closing phenylalanine or tryptophan. D genes are given only for firm matches. Only part of the rows carry a size: once, few, many, or a class if the clone is expanded.

d_call	clone_size	v_call	cdr3_length	j_call	cdr3_aa	cdr3_nt
TRBD1	many	TRBV12-3/TRBV12-4	12	TRBJ1-2	CASSQGAEGYTF	TGTGCCAGCAGCCAGGGGGCAGAGGGCTACACCTTC
NA	NA	TRBV5-1	12	TRBJ2-7	CASSWDSLEQYF	TGCGCCAGCAGCTGGGACTCCCTCGAGCAGTACTTC
NA	NA	TRBV15	19	TRBJ1-5	CATSRGGIRTGLLQKPQHF	TGTGCCACCAGCAGAGGTGGAATCCGAACCGGACTCTTGCAGAAGCCCCAGCATTTT
NA	NA	TRBV29-1	12	TRBJ1-2	CSVDPRAEGYTF	TGCAGCGTTGATCCCAGGGCGGAGGGCTACACCTTC
NA	few	TRBV10-3	13	TRBJ2-7	CAITAGSSYEQYF	TGTGCCATCACCGCGGGGTCTTCCTACGAGCAGTACTTC
NA	NA	TRBV6-1	14	TRBJ1-4	CASSGTSTNEKLFF	TGTGCCAGCAGTGGCACTTCAACTAATGAAAAACTGTTTTTT
NA	many	TRBV27	14	TRBJ2-1	CASSFGVGYNEQFF	TGTGCCAGCAGTTTCGGGGTCGGCTACAATGAGCAGTTCTTC
NA	few	TRBV10-3	17	TRBJ2-3	CAINGESRILSTDTQYF	TGTGCCATCAACGGCGAATCTAGGATTCTTAGCACAGATACGCAGTATTTT
TRBD2	few	TRBV13	21	TRBJ2-1	CASSLGQSSRSSGAYYNEQFF	TGTGCCAGCAGCCTGGGCCAGTCGTCCCGTTCTAGCGGGGCCTATTACAATGAGCAGTTCTTC
TRBD1	many	TRBV20-1	15	TRBJ2-1	CSARDLTGGYNEQFF	TGCAGTGCTAGAGATTTGACAGGGGGCTACAATGAGCAGTTCTTC
NA	NA	TRBV6-1	15	TRBJ1-3	CASSGRLNSGNTIYF	TGTGCCAGCAGTGGCCGACTGAACTCTGGAAACACCATATATTTT
NA	few	TRBV7-6	17	TRBJ2-6	CASSRLSAGSGANVLTF	TGTGCCAGCAGTAGATTGTCGGCTGGCTCTGGGGCCAACGTCCTGACTTTC
NA	NA	TRBV5-6	13	TRBJ1-5	CASSLGVVGPQHF	TGTGCCAGCAGCTTGGGGGTCGTCGGGCCCCAGCATTTT
TRBD2	many	TRBV20-1	14	TRBJ2-2	CSARTSGDTGELFF	TGCAGTGCTAGAACTAGCGGGGACACCGGGGAGCTGTTTTTT
NA	many	TRBV12-3/TRBV12-4	16	TRBJ2-1	CASRGGQGEGYNEQFF	TGTGCCAGCAGGGGGGGGCAGGGAGAAGGTTACAATGAGCAGTTCTTC
NA	few	TRBV7-9	14	TRBJ1-1	CASSSMGGSTEAFF	TGTGCCAGCAGCTCCATGGGGGGGAGCACTGAAGCTTTCTTT
NA	many	TRBV20-1	14	TRBJ2-7	CSASPLGVSYEQYF	TGCAGTGCTAGCCCCCTGGGGGTCTCCTACGAGCAGTACTTC
TRBD2	few	TRBV10-2	16	TRBJ2-2	CASSGLAGVNTGELFF	TGCGCCAGCAGCGGACTAGCGGGGGTGAACACCGGGGAGCTGTTTTTT
NA	many	TRBV12-3/TRBV12-4	11	TRBJ2-1	CASSLHSEIIF	TGTGCCAGCAGTTTACACTCCGAAATAATCTTC
NA	NA	TRBV4-2	14	TRBJ2-1	CASSQESSVLEQFF	TGTGCCAGCAGCCAAGAAAGTAGCGTGCTAGAGCAGTTCTTC
TRBD1	few	TRBV28	13	TRBJ2-3	CASGDRVPDTQYF	TGTGCCAGCGGGGACAGGGTACCAGATACGCAGTATTTT